The source of this TCR beta chain is a study of cytomegalovirus exposure and HLA in healthy donors. General study points: Within the data, a cluster of highly shared sequence variants was likely a sequencing artifact. It was reported that TCR beta sequences correctly inferred the HLA-A and HLA-B alleles for most subjects.

This CDR3 is built from 15 residues. Germline loops: CDR1 LNHDA, CDR2 SQIVND (reference sequence). Trimming took 4 bases from V and 5 from J; bases not matched to a gene: 10. Vbeta (60) and Jbeta (13) primers were used in the PCR. Profiled with immunoSEQ multiplex PCR; TCRdb holds only in-frame clones, not every one. The sample records about 77,000 clones, about 84% being singletons. As concerns this clone: Antigen: not known.

The sample was PBMCs. The sequence was obtained from a man in his forties or fifties in good health and CMV-seronegative. The chain uses TRBV19 and TRBJ1-2; the match to TRBD1 covers 7 bases. CDR3 nucleotide sequence: TGTGCCAGTAGTACCCAAGGCGGGACAGCTTATGGCTACACCTTC. Its protein is CASSTQGGTAYGYTF.